Presented here are 8 T cell receptor beta chains from one specimen sequenced in a study of T cell repertoires in cytomegalovirus infection. TCRdb re-called the reads with MiXCR, one entry per CDR3 protein. Among under 300,000 distinct CDR3 sequences listed, about 17% were seen once. The sample consisted of CD8+ T cells from PBMCs. The receptor source for this set is a human donor in good health (CMV status not recorded). Some clones in this sample may be carry-over from other donors' samples.

The CDR3 protein is CASGDRRQETQYF. CDR3 nucleotides: TGTGCCAGTGGGGACAGGCGTCAAGAGACCCAGTACTTC. The rearrangement joins TRBV5-6 to TRBJ2-5; TRBD1 matches 8 bases. The germline CDR1 and CDR2 sequences are SGHDT and YYEEEE. The CDR3 is 13 amino acids. Trimming at V came to 8 bases and at J to 2 bases, leaving 5 bases not matched to a gene.

This clonotype was observed a handful of times. The chain joins TRBV7-9 to TRBJ2-7; the D is unclear. The germline V gene encodes CDR1 SEHNR and CDR2 FQNEAQ (reference sequence). The ends were cut back, 2 bases at V and 4 bases at J, with 12 bases in the middle. This CDR3 spans 14 amino acids. CDR3 loop: CASSLSAVGYEQYF. CDR3 nucleotides: TGTGCCAGCAGCTTATCCGCTGTTGGGTACGAGCAGTACTTC.

The chain uses TRBV5-5 and TRBJ2-7; D may be TRBD1 (5 bases). CDR3 length: 16 residues. The V gene's germline CDR1 is SGHKS and CDR2 YYEKEE (reference sequence). V dropped 4 bases and J dropped 4 bases, with 21 bases sitting between them. Here the CDR3 DNA reads TGTGCCAGCAGCCACCAGGGTCTAGGTAGCCCGTACGAGCAGTACTTC. This gives the protein CASSHQGLGSPYEQYF.

The rearrangement links TRBV5-4 to TRBJ2-1, with 7 bases that match TRBD2. J gave up 4 bases and V 5 bases, and 3 bases lay outside the gene matches. CDR3 size: 13 residues. Germline CDR1 is SGHNT and CDR2 is YYREEE (reference sequence). CDR3 in DNA: TGTGCCAGCAGTTGGGGGGGGTACAATGAGCAGTTCTTC. Translation gives CASSWGGYNEQFF.

The table lists this clonotype with many counts. The rearrangement joins TRBV7-8 to TRBJ1-2; 9 bases are shared with TRBD1. The CDR3 length is 16 residues. The junction had 6 bases not matched to a gene; V was cut back by 0 bases and J by 4 bases. Germline V gene data show CDR1 as SGHVS and CDR2 as FQNEAQ. In DNA form, the CDR3 reads TGTGCCAGCAGCTTAGCACGGACAGGGGACGGCTATGGCTACACCTTC. Translation gives CASSLARTGDGYGYTF.

This clonotype was seen many times. The rearrangement uses TRBV7-2 and TRBJ1-2, with D possibly TRBD1 on 6 matching bases. CDR1 SGHTA and CDR2 FQGNSA come from the germline V gene. The CDR3 totals 15 residues. The ends were cut back, 3 bases at V and 2 bases at J, with 13 bases in the middle. The CDR3 loop is CASSFPPGDNYGYTF. Here the CDR3 DNA reads TGTGCCAGCAGCTTCCCCCCAGGGGACAACTATGGCTACACCTTC.

This clonotype was recorded many times. V is TRBV7-2 and J is TRBJ2-1; D is undetermined. Germline-derived CDR1 and CDR2 are SGHTA and FQGNSA. Deletions cut 1 base from V and 8 bases from J, with 9 bases between. This CDR3 contains 13 residues. This CDR3 is CASSLVLVDEQFF. The CDR3, as DNA: TGTGCCAGCAGCTTAGTTCTGGTCGATGAGCAGTTCTTC.

The rearrangement uses TRBV3-1 and TRBJ2-7; possible D gene TRBD2, 5 bases. The CDR3 is made up of 14 amino acids. Germline V gene sequence: CDR1 LGHDT, CDR2 YNNKEL (reference sequence). Trimming shortened V by 4 bases and J by 2 bases, and 12 bases separated the two germline ends. This CDR3 is CASSPGSLTYEQYF. DNA for the CDR3: TGTGCCAGCAGCCCGGGATCGTTAACCTACGAGCAGTACTTC.